The clone carrying this T cell receptor (beta chain) was counted only a few times. This sample stems from a study of identical twins. A universal primer site was added by template switching, and unique molecular identifiers were carried by the cDNA. TCRdb processed the 5' RACE reads anew with MiXCR; each CDR3 protein has one entry. The sample contains 700,000 to 950,000 distinct CDR3 sequences, about 12% of which appear only once. Germline CDR1 reads SGHKS; CDR2 reads YYEKEE (reference sequence). V lost 4 bases and J lost 5; bases outside the gene matches: 20. The CDR3 runs 18 residues. These same records also appear under a second study, on yellow fever vaccine responses in identical twins.

Sequencing input: PBMCs. The origin of this receptor is a woman between 18 and 30 years old in good health. This chain joins TRBV5-5 and TRBJ2-7, with TRBD2 identical over 8 bases. CDR3 loop: CASSPAVIALNGGDEQYF. CDR3 nucleotide sequence: TGTGCCAGCAGCCCGGCGGTGATAGCGTTAAACGGGGGGGACGAGCAGTACTTC.